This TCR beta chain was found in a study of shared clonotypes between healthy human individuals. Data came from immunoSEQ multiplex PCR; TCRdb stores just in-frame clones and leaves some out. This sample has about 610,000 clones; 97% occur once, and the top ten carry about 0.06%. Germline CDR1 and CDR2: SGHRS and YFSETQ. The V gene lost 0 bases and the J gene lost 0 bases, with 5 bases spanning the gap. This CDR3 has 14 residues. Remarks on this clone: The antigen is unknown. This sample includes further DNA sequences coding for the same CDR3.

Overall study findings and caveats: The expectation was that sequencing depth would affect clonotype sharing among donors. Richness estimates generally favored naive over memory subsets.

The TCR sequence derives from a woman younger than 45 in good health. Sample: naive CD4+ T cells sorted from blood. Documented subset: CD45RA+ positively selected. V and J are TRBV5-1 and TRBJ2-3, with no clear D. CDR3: CASSLGGSTDTQYF. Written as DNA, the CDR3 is TGCGCCAGCAGCTTGGGGGGTAGCACAGATACGCAGTATTTT. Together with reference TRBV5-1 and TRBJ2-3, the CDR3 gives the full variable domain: KAGVTQTPRYLIKTRGQQVTLSCSPISGHRSVSWYQQTPGQGLQFLFEYFSETQRNKGNFPGRFSGRQFSNSRSEMNVSTLELGDSALYLCASSLGGSTDTQYFGPGTRLTVL.